This T cell receptor (beta chain) was recovered during a study of blood T cell repertoires in COVID-19. This clone was counted ten times or more. A junction boundary mismatches the germline segment, possibly from a read error. This CDR3 contains 15 residues. In germline, CDR1 is MNHEY, CDR2 SVGEGT. The table came from immunoSEQ multiplex PCR; TCRdb's copy has only in-frame clones and leaves some out. The sample consists of more than 200,000 clones, around nine tenths of them appearing once. The source of this sequence is a woman between 45 and 65 years old who had recovered from COVID-19. The V gene is TRBV6-2 or TRBV6-3, the J gene TRBJ2-5; 10 bases fit TRBD1. The sample consisted of PBMCs or T cells enriched from blood (not recorded which). The CDR3 DNA reads TGTGCCAGCAGCTACTACGACAGGGGGCTTAAGACCCAGTACTTC. Its translation: CASSYYDRGLKTQYF.